This T cell receptor (beta chain) was sequenced during a study of T cells after posttransplantation cyclophosphamide. Whole-study results and caveats: Blood and skin or GI T cell repertoires showed limited TRB overlap. After PTCy, TRB diversity resembled that of CNI/methotrexate controls. Later blood repertoires were often dominated by clones from the donor CD8+ memory compartment.

Notes on this clone: What it binds is not known.

The CDR3 spans 14 residues. Germline V gene data show CDR1 as SEHNR and CDR2 as FQNEAQ (reference sequence). J lost 8 bases, V lost 5 bases, and 8 bases had no gene match. Repertoires were generated with immunoSEQ multiplex PCR, while TCRdb's copy carries only in-frame clones and drops some. The sample contains around 18,000 clones, more than 60% of which appear only once. Cyclophosphamide on days +3 and +4 followed busulfan-fludarabine conditioning and a marrow graft. This chain joins TRBV7-9 and TRBJ2-1, with 8 bases aligning to TRBD2. Sequences were derived from CD8+ T cells sorted from PBMCs, sampled approximately 2,000 days after a stem cell transplant with posttransplant cyclophosphamide. This TCR was recovered from a female patient in her forties who received an allogeneic stem cell transplant from a related donor, was CMV-positive, and had no GVHD. The T cells may partly be graft donor cells. The CDR3 DNA is TGTGCCAGCAGCCTTAGCGGGGTCTGGGATGAGCAGTTCTTC. It translates to CASSLSGVWDEQFF.